These 23 T cell receptor beta chains came from one sample sequenced in a study of patients and donors after allogeneic stem cell transplantation. TCRdb used MiXCR to reprocess the RT-PCR reads, holding one entry per CDR3 protein. This table holds about a million distinct CDR3 sequences, over 15% found once. The specimen was blood, either unsorted or a sorted T cell fraction (not recorded which). These receptors all come from a human donor who was either an allogeneic HSCT recipient or a stem cell or donor lymphocyte infusion donor (not recorded which). It is not recorded whose cells these are; they may come from a transplant donor.

V and J are TRBV5-1 and TRBJ1-1, with D tentatively TRBD1 (6 bases). The V gene's germline CDR1 is SGHRS and CDR2 YFSETQ. The CDR3 consists of 17 residues. V lost 0 bases, J lost 1 base, and 16 bases lay in between. The CDR3 reads CASSLEQGEPPNTEAFF. The CDR3 DNA reads TGCGCCAGCAGCTTGGAACAGGGTGAGCCCCCGAACACTGAAGCTTTCTTT.

The CDR3, as DNA: TGTGCCAGCAGCCAAAGGGGAGAGGCCCTCCACTTT. Translation gives CASSQRGEALHF. V gene TRBV14 combines with J gene TRBJ1-6; D possibly corresponds to TRBD1 (5 bases). The CDR3 runs to 12 residues. The germline V and J ends were trimmed by 2 bases and 14 bases, with 10 bases remaining between them. Per germline, CDR1 SGHDN and CDR2 FVKESK.

The table lists this clonotype with a few counts. This chain uses TRBV6-1 with TRBJ2-7; 14 nucleotides match TRBD2. The CDR3 has 19 amino acids. The V gene end was trimmed by 5 bases and the J gene end by 0 bases; junction bases not matched to a gene: 12. Germline CDR1 is MNHNS and CDR2 is SASEGT. The CDR3 nucleotides read TGTGCCAGCAGTCTAAGGACTAGCGGGGGGCCTGCTAGCTCCTACGAGCAGTACTTC. Translation gives CASSLRTSGGPASSYEQYF.

This chain joins TRBV9 and TRBJ2-7; 8 bases match TRBD2. The CDR3 is 14 amino acids. From germline, CDR1 is SGDLS and CDR2 YYNGEE. The junction had 6 bases not matched to a gene; V was cut back by 3 bases and J by 4 bases. The CDR3 bases are TGTGCCAGCAGCGGAGGGACTAGTTCTTACGAGCAGTACTTC. The encoded protein is CASSGGTSSYEQYF. Variable domain in full (rest from reference TRBV9 and TRBJ2-7): DSGVTQTPKHLITATGQRVTLRCSPRSGDLSVYWYQQSLDQGLQFLIQYYNGEERAKGNILERFSAQQFPDLHSELNLSSLELGDSALYFCASSGGTSSYEQYFGPGTRLTVT.

The rearrangement links TRBV29-1 to TRBJ2-7; perhaps TRBD2 as D (6 bases). This CDR3 is 14 amino acids long. Germline V gene data show CDR1 as SQVTM and CDR2 as ANQGSEA. V lost 6 bases and J lost 3, with 18 bases in between. The CDR3 DNA reads as TGCAGCGTCTCCGTGGGGACTGACTACTACGAGCAGTACTTC. Its translation: CSVSVGTDYYEQYF.

In this sample, this clonotype turned up a few times. The chain is built from TRBV20-1 and TRBJ2-1; a weak D match, TRBD2 (6 bases). V gave up 6 bases and J gave up 5 bases, with 17 bases separating them. This CDR3 spans 14 amino acids. Per germline, CDR1 DFQATT and CDR2 SNEGSKA (reference sequence). CDR3 sequence: CSASTGTVHNEQFF. The CDR3 DNA sequence: TGCAGTGCATCTACCGGGACTGTACACAATGAGCAGTTCTTC.

For the CDR3, the DNA is TGCGCCAGCAGCTTGGTCGGGAGGGCCGGGGAGACCCAGTACTTC. Translation gives CASSLVGRAGETQYF. This chain joins TRBV5-1 and TRBJ2-5; TRBD2 aligns across 8 bases. V lost 0 bases to trimming and J lost 5 bases; unmatched junction nucleotides: 6. The CDR3 runs 15 residues. Germline V gene data show CDR1 as SGHRS and CDR2 as YFSETQ.

The genes are TRBV14 and TRBJ2-5; D tentatively fits TRBD1 or TRBD2 (5 bases each). Germline CDR1 is SGHDN and CDR2 is FVKESK. Trimming removed 0 bases at V and 1 base at J, with 15 bases between. The CDR3 consists of 17 residues. CDR3 in amino acids: CASSQEVKRGFQETQYF. In nucleotides, the CDR3 is TGTGCCAGCAGCCAAGAAGTAAAACGGGGCTTCCAAGAGACCCAGTACTTC.

This clonotype was seen repeatedly, ten times or more. The V and J genes are TRBV6-5 and TRBJ1-1; 8 positions match TRBD1. The CDR3 runs 17 residues. The V gene's germline CDR1 is MNHEY and CDR2 SVGAGI. Trimming removed 3 bases from V and 4 bases from J; junction bases left unmatched: 13. For the CDR3, the DNA is TGTGCCAGCAGTTATACGGCAAACCTACAGGGGGGCACTGAAGCTTTCTTT. Translation gives CASSYTANLQGGTEAFF.

Only a few counts were recorded for this clonotype. The genes are TRBV9 and TRBJ1-3; D is uncertain. This CDR3 has 14 residues. The V and J ends lost 4 bases and 2 bases respectively, with 10 bases between them. Germline V gene data show CDR1 as SGDLS and CDR2 as YYNGEE. The CDR3 reads CASSSPGPGNTIYF. The CDR3 region has the DNA TGTGCCAGCAGCTCTCCGGGTCCTGGAAACACCATATATTTT.

The rearrangement joins TRBV18 to TRBJ2-1, with D possibly matching TRBD2 (5 bases). V was pared by 3 bases and J by 4 bases, with 16 bases between. The CDR3 loop spans 16 amino acids. Germline lookup yields CDR1 KGHSH and CDR2 LQKENI. The CDR3 here is CASSPDGEPFYNEQFF. CDR3 coding DNA: TGTGCCAGCTCACCCGACGGGGAACCTTTTTACAATGAGCAGTTCTTC. Looking up the rest from reference TRBV18 and TRBJ2-1 gives the full variable domain: NAGVMQNPRHLVRRRGQEARLRCSPMKGHSHVYWYRQLPEEGLKFMVYLQKENIIDESGMPKERFSAEFPKEGPSILRIQQVVRGDSAAYFCASSPDGEPFYNEQFFGPGTRLTVL.

This clonotype has only a few counts. V and J are TRBV3-1 and TRBJ2-1; D ambiguous. This CDR3 spans 14 amino acids. The V gene lost 4 bases and the J gene lost 9 bases, with 16 bases spanning the gap. CDR1 and CDR2 from the germline V gene are LGHDT and YNNKEL (reference sequence). The chain's CDR3 is CASSPLGMRPEQFF. DNA for the CDR3: TGTGCCAGCAGCCCCCTGGGAATGAGGCCTGAGCAGTTCTTC.

CDR3 sequence: CASSIGSSSYEQYF. CDR3 nucleotides: TGTGCCAGCAGCATAGGATCTAGCTCCTACGAGCAGTACTTC. The chain uses TRBV5-6 and TRBJ2-7; D gene ambiguous. The CDR3 has 14 residues. The germline V and J ends were trimmed by 4 bases and 0 bases, with 11 bases remaining between them. CDR1 and CDR2 from the germline V gene are SGHDT and YYEEEE.

A remark on this clonotype: This sequence may be a read error, since a much larger clone differs from it by one base. V usage is TRBV24-1 and J usage is TRBJ2-1; 8 bases agree with TRBD1. Germline CDR1 reads KGHDR; CDR2 reads SFDVKD. There are 14 residues in the CDR3. Trimming cost V 3 bases and J 5 bases; bases outside gene matches: 2. CDR3 in amino acids: CATSDRTGNNEQFF. CDR3 bases: TGTGCCACCAGTGATCGGACAGGGAACAATGAGCAGTTCTTC.

This clonotype has a handful of counts. The genes are TRBV13 and TRBJ2-7; D not resolved. This CDR3 region has 14 residues. V was shortened by 2 bases and J by 0 bases, with 8 bases between the two germline ends. CDR1 and CDR2 (germline): PRHDT, FYEKMQ (reference sequence). The CDR3 DNA follows: TGTGCCAGCAGCTTAATTGCGAGCTCCTACGAGCAGTACTTC. It translates to CASSLIASSYEQYF.

This chain links TRBV9 with TRBJ1-2, with 7 bases aligning to TRBD1. The V and J ends lost 0 bases and 8 bases, in that order; junction bases with no gene match: 7. The CDR3 sequence is 14 residues long. Looked up from germline, CDR1 is SGDLS and CDR2 is YYNGEE. CDR3 loop: CASSVVEGALGYTF. CDR3 sequence (DNA): TGTGCCAGCAGCGTAGTAGAGGGGGCCTTGGGCTACACCTTC. Filled out from reference TRBV9 and TRBJ1-2, the complete variable domain reads DSGVTQTPKHLITATGQRVTLRCSPRSGDLSVYWYQQSLDQGLQFLIQYYNGEERAKGNILERFSAQQFPDLHSELNLSSLELGDSALYFCASSVVEGALGYTFGSGTRLTVV.

This clonotype has only a few counts. The rearrangement uses TRBV12-3 or TRBV12-4 and TRBJ1-1, with no clear D. V was pared by 6 bases and J by 5 bases, with 7 bases between. The CDR3 is made up of 11 amino acids. The CDR3 sequence: CASSRLTEAFF. The DNA of the CDR3 is TGTGCCAGCAGCAGACTAACTGAAGCTTTCTTT.

In its sample, this clonotype was seen a few times. The junction and the germline gene differ at one end; a read error may be behind it. CDR3 protein: CASSVGAPSGANVLTF. The CDR3 DNA follows: TGTGCTAGCAGCGTAGGGGCCCCCTCTGGGGCCAACGTCCTGACTTTC. The chain links TRBV7-7 to TRBJ2-6, with a weak D call TRBD1 (5 bases). Germline assignment: CDR1 SSHAT and CDR2 FNYEAQ (reference sequence). The CDR3 runs 16 residues.

CDR3 loop: CARRLRGLPYNEQFF. The DNA for the CDR3 is TGTGCCAGGCGGCTCAGGGGGCTACCCTACAATGAGCAGTTCTTC. The chain joins TRBV6-9 to TRBJ2-1; 8 positions match TRBD1. CDR3 length: 15 amino acids. Germline values: CDR1 MNHGY, CDR2 SVAAGI. The ends lost 9 bases at V and 2 bases at J; junction bases unmatched: 9.

V usage is TRBV24-1 and J usage is TRBJ2-2; 7 bases are shared with TRBD1. Germline trimming cut 3 bases from V and 5 bases from J; bases unmatched to any gene: 11. The CDR3 has 17 residues. Germline V gene data show CDR1 as KGHDR and CDR2 as SFDVKD. The CDR3 protein is CATSDATGTVHTGELFF. The CDR3 bases are TGTGCCACCAGTGATGCGACCGGGACAGTCCATACCGGGGAGCTGTTTTTT.

The chain employs TRBV6-2 or TRBV6-3 and TRBJ2-2, with 7 bases that match TRBD2. J lost 6 bases, V lost 8 bases, and 12 bases had no gene match. This CDR3 region has 15 residues. Germline CDR1 and CDR2: MNHEY and SVGEGT. CDR3 sequence: CASRGLAVVPGELFF. CDR3 nucleotides: TGTGCCAGCCGTGGGCTAGCGGTCGTCCCCGGGGAGCTGTTTTTT.

This clonotype showed up just a few times. V usage is TRBV20-1 and J usage is TRBJ1-1, with D possibly TRBD1 on 6 matching bases. The germline V gene has CDR1 DFQATT and CDR2 SNEGSKA (reference sequence). Between the trimmed V and J ends, which lost 6 bases and 2 bases, there was a span of 19 bases. The length of the CDR3 is 15 residues. CDR3: CSARRPGHENTEAFF. Written as DNA, the CDR3 is TGCAGTGCCAGACGTCCGGGACACGAAAACACTGAAGCTTTCTTT.

This clonotype was seen a few times. This chain joins TRBV5-1 and TRBJ2-5; D not certain. The CDR3 contains 13 residues. The germline gives CDR1 SGHRS, CDR2 YFSETQ. The V and J ends lost 3 bases and 1 base respectively, with 7 bases between them. CDR3: CASSYRRQETQYF. The DNA for the CDR3 is TGCGCCAGCAGCTACAGACGCCAAGAGACCCAGTACTTC.